These 12 T cell receptor beta chains were sequenced from one sample in a study of read filtering for tumor transcriptome and immune sequencing (dated by TCRdb to about 2020). The sequencer listed for this sample is Illumina HiSeq 4000. TCR libraries were built from roughly 400 ng RNA with the Immunoverse kit, using molecular barcoded adaptors covering alpha/delta and beta/gamma chains. TCRdb trimmed the raw reads at Q25, called clones with MiXCR and kept productive beta chains. Rows with a matching CDR3 protein are joined into one entry that keeps the most common DNA and genes. The sample table lists around 140,000 distinct CDR3 sequences, 13% of them with a count of one. The ten largest clones add up to around 8.3% of the sample. Input material: a population of CD138-negative cells sorted from bone marrow. Explained via the paper, the cell subset or site label denotes: bone marrow mononuclear cells depleted of CD138+ plasma/myeloma cells by negative magnetic selection. The receptor source for this set is a donor aged 40 or older with multiple myeloma.

This clonotype was observed a handful of times. V and J are TRBV5-1 and TRBJ2-7, with 8 bases that match TRBD1. This CDR3 contains 14 residues. The V gene end was trimmed by 4 bases and the J gene end by 5 bases; junction bases not matched to a gene: 8. Germline V CDR1 and CDR2: SGHRS, YFSETQ. The chain's CDR3 is CASSLGQGKDEQYF. CDR3 nucleotides: TGCGCCAGCAGCCTCGGACAGGGTAAGGACGAGCAGTACTTC. The complete variable domain, with remaining parts taken from reference TRBV5-1 and TRBJ2-7, reads KAGVTQTPRYLIKTRGQQVTLSCSPISGHRSVSWYQQTPGQGLQFLFEYFSETQRNKGNFPGRFSGRQFSNSRSEMNVSTLELGDSALYLCASSLGQGKDEQYFGPGTRLTVT.

This clonotype was counted many times. The J gene is TRBJ2-5, the V gene TRBV6-6; 11 positions agree with TRBD1. CDR3 length: 16 residues. V lost 2 bases to trimming and J lost 1 base; unmatched junction nucleotides: 3. The germline V gene encodes CDR1 MNHNY and CDR2 SVGAGI (reference sequence). This CDR3 reads CASSYRTGGSQETQYF. The CDR3 region has the DNA TGTGCCAGCAGTTACAGGACAGGGGGCAGCCAAGAGACCCAGTACTTC.

Many counts were recorded for this clonotype. J is TRBJ2-1 and V is TRBV6-2 or TRBV6-3, with 8 bases that match TRBD2. The germline gives CDR1 MNHEY, CDR2 SVGEGT. This CDR3 comprises 13 residues. With 7 bases clipped from V and 7 bases from J, the junction kept 6 bases outside the gene matches. DNA for the CDR3: TGTGCCAGCAAGAGTAGCGGGGCTAATGAGCAGTTCTTC. This translates into CASKSSGANEQFF.

This clonotype has a count of ten or more. The chain employs TRBV18 and TRBJ2-2; D remains unclear. This CDR3 region has 13 residues. V lost 0 bases and J 1 base, leaving 0 bases between the germline ends. Germline V lookup: CDR1 KGHSH, CDR2 LQKENI. The CDR3 is CASSPPNTGELFF. The CDR3 nucleotides read TGTGCCAGCTCACCACCGAACACCGGGGAGCTGTTTTTT. The entire variable domain, with the rest obtained from reference TRBV18 and TRBJ2-2, is as follows: NAGVMQNPRHLVRRRGQEARLRCSPMKGHSHVYWYRQLPEEGLKFMVYLQKENIIDESGMPKERFSAEFPKEGPSILRIQQVVRGDSAAYFCASSPPNTGELFFGEGSRLTVL.

The rearrangement joins TRBV6-5 to TRBJ2-5, with D maybe TRBD2 (7 bases). CDR3 length: 15 residues. Trimming pared 6 bases from V and 5 bases from J, leaving 19 bases between. The germline V gene has CDR1 MNHEY and CDR2 SVGAGI. CDR3 nucleotides: TGTGCCAGCAGCGAGGGGGGGCCACCTTGGGAGACCCAGTACTTC. Encoded protein: CASSEGGPPWETQYF.

This clonotype was seen repeatedly, ten times or more. The chain uses TRBV7-9 and TRBJ1-4; maybe TRBD1 (6 bases). Trimming stripped 2 bases from V and 1 base from J, with 14 bases between. Looked up from germline, CDR1 is SEHNR and CDR2 is FQNEAQ (reference sequence). The CDR3 is made up of 17 amino acids. The CDR3 DNA sequence: TGTGCCAGCAGCTTAAGTGGCAGGGGAGGAACTAATGAAAAACTGTTTTTT. Its protein is CASSLSGRGGTNEKLFF.

This clonotype was counted many times. The CDR3 sequence is CASSVGPGVITEAFF. The CDR3 DNA reads as TGTGCCAGCAGCGTAGGCCCGGGTGTGATCACTGAAGCTTTCTTT. The V gene is TRBV9, the J gene TRBJ1-1; D not resolved. The germline V gene encodes CDR1 SGDLS and CDR2 YYNGEE. The CDR3 spans 15 residues. The V end lost 0 bases, the J end lost 4 bases, and 13 bases lay between the germline ends.

The sample holds many counts of this clonotype. This CDR3 is CASSQSLPETQYF. The CDR3 DNA reads TGCGCCAGCAGCCAATCTCTCCCAGAGACCCAGTACTTC. The chain combines TRBV4-3 with TRBJ2-5; D call uncertain. This CDR3 spans 13 amino acids. From germline, CDR1 is LGHNA and CDR2 YSLEER. Trimming took off 2 bases at V and 4 bases at J, with 8 bases between the two ends.

This clonotype showed up many times. The chain links TRBV7-8 to TRBJ2-7, with 11 positions matching TRBD2. In germline, CDR1 is SGHVS, CDR2 FQNEAQ. Trimming at V came to 4 bases and at J to 3 bases, leaving 2 bases not matched to a gene. The CDR3 spans 14 residues. The CDR3 loop reads CASSSGLAGYEQYF. DNA of the CDR3: TGTGCCAGCAGCTCTGGACTAGCGGGCTACGAGCAGTACTTC.

This clonotype came up many times. V gene TRBV6-2 or TRBV6-3 combines with J gene TRBJ2-7, with 8 bases matching TRBD1. Germline V lookup: CDR1 MNHEY, CDR2 SVGEGT. The length of the CDR3 is 13 residues. J gave up 2 bases and V 5 bases, and 2 bases lay outside the gene matches. As DNA, the CDR3 is TGTGCCAGCAGTGGACAGGGTACCTACGAGCAGTACTTC. Translated: CASSGQGTYEQYF.

This clonotype was counted at least ten times. CDR3 loop: CASSLWTSGMAGELFF. CDR3 DNA: TGTGCCAGCAGCTTATGGACTAGCGGGATGGCCGGGGAGCTGTTTTTT. The chain carries TRBV11-3 and TRBJ2-2; 12 positions match TRBD2. Trimming removed 2 bases from V and 6 bases from J; junction bases left unmatched: 4. In germline, CDR1 is SGHNT, CDR2 YENEEA. This CDR3 comprises 16 residues.

This clonotype was detected many times. Without the conserved terminal phenylalanine or tryptophan, this CDR3 likely stems from a read error. The chain is built from TRBV18 and TRBJ2-1; D gene unclear. CDR3 size: 15 residues. CDR1 and CDR2 (germline): KGHSH, LQKENI. Between the trimmed V and J ends, which lost 3 bases and 2 bases, there was a span of 11 bases. CDR3 protein: CASSPPLSAYNEQFS. CDR3 DNA sequence: TGTGCCAGCTCACCGCCTCTGAGCGCCTACAATGAGCAGTTCTCC.